This T cell receptor (beta chain) was sequenced in a study of cytomegalovirus exposure and HLA in healthy donors. The PCR ran on 60 Vbeta and 13 Jbeta primers. Assay used: immunoSEQ multiplex PCR; TCRdb lists only in-frame clones, some missing. Of roughly 180,000 clones in the sample, around 74% are singletons; the top ten hold over 2.5%. The V gene's germline CDR1 is MGHRA and CDR2 YSYEKL. The CDR3 is 17 amino acids. Points on this clone: An end of the junction does not agree with germline; a read error may underlie this.

The sequencing input was PBMCs. This clonotype was sampled from a female donor in good health and CMV-seronegative. This chain uses TRBV4-1 with TRBJ2-2, with 15 bases that match TRBD2. In nucleotides, the CDR3 is TGCGCCAGCAGCCAACGGACTAGCGGGAGGGCCGCCGGGGGGCTGTTTTTT. Its protein product is CASSQRTSGRAAGGLFF.